Below, 13 T cell receptor beta chains from the same sample are listed, as sequenced in a study of blood T cell repertoires in COVID-19. Data came from immunoSEQ multiplex PCR; TCRdb stores just in-frame clones and leaves some out. The sample lists about 320,000 clones, around 90% occurring once. The sample consisted of peripheral blood. Receptors were obtained from a man aged 18 to 29 who had recovered from COVID-19.

In this sample, this clone turned up once. The chain has TRBV7-2 and TRBJ2-2; a possible D gene is TRBD2 (8 bases). The ends were cut back, 1 base at V and 6 bases at J, with 18 bases in the middle. Germline V lookup: CDR1 SGHTA, CDR2 FQGNSA. This CDR3 is built from 17 residues. Here the CDR3 DNA reads TGTGCCAGCAGCTTAGTAGAGGGACAGCGGGGGTCCGGGGAGCTGTTTTTT. This sequence encodes CASSLVEGQRGSGELFF.

The V gene is TRBV6-5, the J gene TRBJ2-6; unclear D gene. The CDR3 spans 14 residues. Looked up from germline, CDR1 is MNHEY and CDR2 is SVGAGI. V was shortened by 6 bases and J by 2 bases, with 8 bases between the two germline ends. The CDR3 reads CASRNNAGANVLTF. The CDR3 DNA is TGTGCCAGCAGGAACAACGCTGGGGCCAACGTCCTGACTTTC.

V usage is TRBV7-6 and J usage is TRBJ1-6; D possibly corresponds to TRBD1 (6 bases). The CDR3 sequence is 17 residues long. The V gene's germline CDR1 is SGHVS and CDR2 FNYEAQ. Trimming shortened V by 4 bases and J by 0 bases, and 13 bases separated the two germline ends. CDR3 sequence (DNA): TGTGCCAGCAGCTCGGACAGTTTCAGCTCCTATAATTCACCCCTCCACTTT. Residues: CASSSDSFSSYNSPLHF.

J is TRBJ2-1 and V is TRBV24-1; 7 bases are shared with TRBD2. Germline V CDR1 and CDR2: KGHDR, SFDVKD. The J segment lost 0 bases and the V segment lost 4 bases, leaving 5 bases of the junction unmatched. The CDR3 covers 16 residues. The chain's CDR3 is CATSEGGFSSYNEQFF. The CDR3 bases are TGTGCCACCAGTGAGGGAGGGTTCAGCTCCTACAATGAGCAGTTCTTC.

This chain connects TRBV7-2 to TRBJ1-1, with a possible D match to TRBD1 (5 bases). Germline CDR1 reads SGHTA; CDR2 reads FQGNSA. There are 15 residues in the CDR3. With 3 bases removed from V and 1 base from J, the gap between germline ends came to 12 bases. For the CDR3, the DNA is TGTGCCAGCAGCTTTTACGCAACAGGGAACACTGAAGCTTTCTTT. Its translation is CASSFYATGNTEAFF.

The V and J genes are TRBV27 and TRBJ2-5; D gene uncertain. V was cut by 3 bases and J by 0 bases, with 14 bases left in between. Germline values: CDR1 MNHEY, CDR2 SMNVEV (reference sequence). The CDR3 consists of 16 residues. For the CDR3, the DNA is TGTGCCAGCAGTTTGAGTTTCTGGCGGTACCAAGAGACCCAGTACTTC. Translating gives CASSLSFWRYQETQYF.

The chain has TRBV6-5 and TRBJ2-1; D perhaps matches TRBD2 (7 bases). Germline V gene data show CDR1 as MNHEY and CDR2 as SVGAGI. CDR3 length: 16 residues. Trimming left V 2 bases short and J 10 bases short, with 21 bases between. CDR3 DNA: TGTGCCAGCAGTTACGGGGTAGGGGGGGAGCTCTCCGAGCAGTTCTTC. Amino acid sequence: CASSYGVGGELSEQFF.

The chain joins TRBV9 to TRBJ1-2; 7 nucleotides line up with TRBD1. Losses at the gene ends were 2 bases for V and 11 bases for J; bases not matched to a gene: 6. The length of the CDR3 is 12 residues. Germline CDR1 is SGDLS and CDR2 is YYNGEE. The CDR3 coding sequence is TGTGCCAGCAGCGTCAGACAGGGACCGTACACCTTC. Protein: CASSVRQGPYTF.

CDR3 amino acids: CASSPLGQLNTEAFF. As DNA, the CDR3 is TGTGCCAGCAGCCCTTTAGGACAGTTGAACACTGAAGCTTTCTTT. This chain links TRBV3-1 (or the pseudogene TRBV3-2) with TRBJ1-1, with D maybe TRBD1 (6 bases). The CDR3 consists of 15 residues. The germline V gene encodes CDR1 LGHDT and CDR2 YNNKEL (reference sequence). Deletions cut 4 bases from V and 0 bases from J, with 12 bases between.

As concerns this clone: Other nucleotide sequences from this sample produce the same CDR3. The J gene is TRBJ1-2, the V gene TRBV5-1, with TRBD1 identical over 9 bases. Trimming cost V 3 bases and J 1 base; bases outside gene matches: 4. The CDR3 loop spans 15 amino acids. CDR1 and CDR2 from the germline V gene are SGHRS and YFSETQ. CDR3 sequence: CASSSGQGLNYGYTF. DNA of the CDR3: TGCGCCAGCAGCTCTGGACAGGGGCTTAACTATGGCTACACCTTC.

The chain couples TRBV6-6 to TRBJ2-7; 9 bases match TRBD1. This CDR3 is 14 amino acids long. The V gene end was trimmed by 4 bases and the J gene end by 7 bases; junction bases not matched to a gene: 8. The germline gives CDR1 MNHNY, CDR2 SVGAGI (reference sequence). CDR3 DNA sequence: TGTGCCAGCAGTTCTGTGGACAGGGGTGGAGAGCAGTACTTC. It is translated as CASSSVDRGGEQYF.

V usage is TRBV14 and J usage is TRBJ2-7, with TRBD1 as a possible D gene (6 bases). V gave up 3 bases and J gave up 3 bases, with 12 bases separating them. Germline V lookup: CDR1 SGHDN, CDR2 FVKESK. CDR3 length equals 14 residues. The DNA for the CDR3 is TGTGCCAGCAGCCATCCCGGACAGCTCTACGAGCAGTACTTC. This sequence encodes CASSHPGQLYEQYF.

This chain links TRBV18 with TRBJ2-7; TRBD1 aligns across 11 bases. J gave up 5 bases and V 3 bases, and 3 bases lay outside the gene matches. The CDR3 covers 14 residues. The germline V gene encodes CDR1 KGHSH and CDR2 LQKENI. The CDR3 is CASSPGQGADEQYF. Written as DNA, the CDR3 is TGTGCCAGCTCACCTGGACAGGGGGCTGACGAGCAGTACTTC.